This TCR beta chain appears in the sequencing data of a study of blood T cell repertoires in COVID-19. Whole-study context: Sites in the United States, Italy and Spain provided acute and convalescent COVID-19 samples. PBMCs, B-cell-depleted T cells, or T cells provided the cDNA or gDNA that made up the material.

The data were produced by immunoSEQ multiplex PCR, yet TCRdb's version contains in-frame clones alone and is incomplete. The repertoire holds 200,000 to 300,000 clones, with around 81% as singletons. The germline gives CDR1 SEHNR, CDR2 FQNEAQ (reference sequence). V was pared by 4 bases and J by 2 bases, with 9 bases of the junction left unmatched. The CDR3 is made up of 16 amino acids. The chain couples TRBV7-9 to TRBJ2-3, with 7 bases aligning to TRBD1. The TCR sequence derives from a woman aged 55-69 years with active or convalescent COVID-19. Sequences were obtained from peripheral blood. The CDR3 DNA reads TGTGCCAGCAGCTCTCCCGACAGGGAAAACACAGATACGCAGTATTTT. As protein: CASSSPDRENTDTQYF.